This T cell receptor beta chain was sequenced during a study of vaccination effects on CD4 cells after COVID-19. Regarding the study as a whole: Cross-reactivity toward common cold coronaviruses was confined to only 1 of 255 vaccine-induced clones in healthy vaccinees.

With respect to this clone: Its specificity is not known.

CDR1 is MGHRA and CDR2 is YSYEKL in the germline V gene. V lost 2 bases to trimming and J lost 2 bases; unmatched junction nucleotides: 4. The CDR3 covers 17 residues. Antigen-specific CD4+ T cells were first expanded with viral peptide pools by the ViraFEST assay and only then sequenced. CD4+ T cells were isolated after less than 13 days of culture. In the vaccine recipients, nucleocapsid antibodies were negative and there was no prior SARS-CoV-2 infection. Method: immunoSEQ multiplex PCR; TCRdb's copy keeps in-frame clones and lacks some. This table holds roughly 50,000 clones, more than 70% found once.

Sample: CD4+ T cells from PBMCs cultured with HCoV-OC43 spike peptides, taken before COVID-19 vaccination. Subset denoted: HCoV-OC43 spike overlapping peptide pool stimulation. This sequence originates from a human donor who received a COVID-19 vaccine. The chain has TRBV4-1 and TRBJ2-2, with 11 bases identical to TRBD2. CDR3 residues: CASSQTSGGVNTGELFF. CDR3 nucleotide sequence: TGCGCCAGCAGCCAAACTAGCGGGGGAGTAAACACCGGGGAGCTGTTTTTT.